Listed here is a single TCR beta chain. This specimen belongs to a study of Ad26.COV2.S vaccination and SARS-CoV-2 variants. Treatment noted: about 20 received Ad26.COV2.S at low or high dose, single or two shots; roughly five received placebo; per-sample allocation not given. Following the first vaccine or placebo injection, samples were taken on day 63. The method was immunoSEQ multiplex PCR; TCRdb's version includes in-frame clones alone and lacks a portion of them. This sample has some 520,000 clones, with around nine tenths found just once. This CDR3 is built from 18 residues. Germline-derived CDR1 and CDR2 are MNHNS and SASEGT. With 0 bases clipped from V and 6 bases from J, the junction kept 12 bases outside the gene matches.

The material was peripheral blood, obtained in a trial of Ad26.COV2.S vaccine versus placebo. The receptor comes from a person aged 18-60 years who received the Ad26.COV2.S COVID-19 vaccine or a placebo. This chain links TRBV6-1 with TRBJ2-4, with 9 positions matching TRBD2. The CDR3 DNA reads as TGTGCCAGCAGTGAAGCATTTCTGGCGGGAGGGCTGGCAAACATTCAGTACTTC. It codes for CASSEAFLAGGLANIQYF.